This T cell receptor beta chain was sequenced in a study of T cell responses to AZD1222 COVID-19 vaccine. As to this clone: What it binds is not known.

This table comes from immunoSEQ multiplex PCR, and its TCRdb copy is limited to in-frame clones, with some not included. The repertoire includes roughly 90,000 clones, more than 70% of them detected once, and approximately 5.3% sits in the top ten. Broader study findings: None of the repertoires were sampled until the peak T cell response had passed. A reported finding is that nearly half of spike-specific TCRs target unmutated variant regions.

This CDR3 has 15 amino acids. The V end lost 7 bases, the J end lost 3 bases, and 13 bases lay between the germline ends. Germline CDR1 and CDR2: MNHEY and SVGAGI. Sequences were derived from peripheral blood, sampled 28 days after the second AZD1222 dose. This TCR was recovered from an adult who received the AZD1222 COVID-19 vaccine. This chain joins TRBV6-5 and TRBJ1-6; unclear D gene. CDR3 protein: CASTLSELYNSPLHF. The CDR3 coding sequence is TGTGCCAGCACCCTATCGGAGCTCTATAATTCACCCCTCCACTTT.